This paragraph covers one T cell receptor beta chain sequence. Its target is unknown. The primer mix had 60 Vbeta and 13 Jbeta primers. Using immunoSEQ multiplex PCR, the repertoire was profiled, and TCRdb retains in-frame clones only, with some absent. The data hold around 190,000 clones, with around 88% observed a single time. This entry belongs to a study of cytomegalovirus exposure and HLA in healthy donors. Whole-study context: Of all 400 or so donors who were genotyped, roughly 85% belonged to the Caucasian-associated ancestry cluster. Study-level findings and limits: Generally TCR sequences proved uncommon, though certain public TCRs appeared in numerous donors. In a later analysis, TCR beta V- and J-gene trimming was associated with a missense DCLRE1C variant. Earlier results showed most TCR beta V segments being productive about 90% or about 30% of the time.

Germline CDR1 reads MNHNS; CDR2 reads SASEGT. CDR3 length: 13 residues. The V and J ends lost 2 bases and 3 bases respectively, with 8 bases between them. The origin of this receptor is a woman aged 30 to 39 in good health and CMV-seronegative. The specimen was PBMCs. The chain couples TRBV6-1 to TRBJ2-7; TRBD1 is a possible D gene (5 bases). The CDR3 spells CASSEQGNYEQYF. The CDR3 coding sequence is TGTGCCAGCAGTGAACAGGGCAACTACGAGCAGTACTTC.